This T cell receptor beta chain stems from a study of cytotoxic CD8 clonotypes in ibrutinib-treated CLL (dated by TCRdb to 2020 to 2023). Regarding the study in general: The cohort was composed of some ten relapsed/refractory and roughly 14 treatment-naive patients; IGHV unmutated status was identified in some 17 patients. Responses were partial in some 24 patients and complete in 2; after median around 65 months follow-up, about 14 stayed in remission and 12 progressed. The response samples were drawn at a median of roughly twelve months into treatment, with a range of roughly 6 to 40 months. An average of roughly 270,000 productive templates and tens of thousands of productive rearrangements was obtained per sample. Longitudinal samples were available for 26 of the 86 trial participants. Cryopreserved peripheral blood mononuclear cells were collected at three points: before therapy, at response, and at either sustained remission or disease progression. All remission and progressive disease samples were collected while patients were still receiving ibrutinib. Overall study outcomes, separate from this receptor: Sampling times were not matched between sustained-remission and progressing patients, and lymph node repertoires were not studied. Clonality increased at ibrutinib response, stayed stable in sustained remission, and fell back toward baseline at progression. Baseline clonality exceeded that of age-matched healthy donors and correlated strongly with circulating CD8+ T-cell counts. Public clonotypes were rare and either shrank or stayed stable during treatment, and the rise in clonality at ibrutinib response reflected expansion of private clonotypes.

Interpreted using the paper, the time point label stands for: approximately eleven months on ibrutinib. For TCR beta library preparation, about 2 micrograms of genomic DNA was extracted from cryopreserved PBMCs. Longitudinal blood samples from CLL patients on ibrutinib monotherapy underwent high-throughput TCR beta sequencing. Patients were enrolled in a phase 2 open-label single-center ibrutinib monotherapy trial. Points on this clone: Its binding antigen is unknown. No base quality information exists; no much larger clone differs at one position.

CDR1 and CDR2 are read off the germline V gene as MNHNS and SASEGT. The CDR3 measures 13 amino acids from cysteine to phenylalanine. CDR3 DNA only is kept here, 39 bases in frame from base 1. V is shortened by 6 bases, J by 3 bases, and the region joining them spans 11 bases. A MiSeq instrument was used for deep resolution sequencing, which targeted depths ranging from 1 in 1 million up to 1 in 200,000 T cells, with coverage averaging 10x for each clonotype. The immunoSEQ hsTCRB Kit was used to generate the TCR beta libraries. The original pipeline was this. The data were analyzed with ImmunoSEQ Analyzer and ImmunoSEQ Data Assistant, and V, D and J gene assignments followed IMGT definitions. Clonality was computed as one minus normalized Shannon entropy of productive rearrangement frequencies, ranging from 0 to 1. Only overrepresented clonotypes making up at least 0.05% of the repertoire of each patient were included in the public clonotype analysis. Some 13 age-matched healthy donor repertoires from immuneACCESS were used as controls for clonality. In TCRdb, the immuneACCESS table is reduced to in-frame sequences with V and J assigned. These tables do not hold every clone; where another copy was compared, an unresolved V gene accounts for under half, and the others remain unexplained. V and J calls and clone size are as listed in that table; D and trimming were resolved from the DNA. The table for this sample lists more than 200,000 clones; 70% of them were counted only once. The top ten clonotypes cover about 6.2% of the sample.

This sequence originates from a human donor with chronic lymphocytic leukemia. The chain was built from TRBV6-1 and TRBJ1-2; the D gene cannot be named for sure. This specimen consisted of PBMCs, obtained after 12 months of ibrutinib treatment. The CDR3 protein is CASSDGRHYGYTF. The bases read TGTGCCAGCAGCGATGGACGGCACTATGGCTACACCTTC.